This T cell receptor beta chain was documented in a study of T cell responses to AZD1222 COVID-19 vaccine. Study-level results: Regions 160-218 and 743-854 dominated among vaccine-associated CD4 TCRs spanning spike. Just a handful of AZD1222 recipients tested seropositive at baseline. The donor group comprised mostly white British people and more females; the analysis possibly underestimated clonal diversity. Nearly half of unique spike-specific TCRs reportedly avoided B.1.351 and B.1.1.7 mutated regions.

V lost 5 bases and J lost 3, with 21 bases in between. Germline V gene lookup returns CDR1 SGHAT and CDR2 FQNNGV. The CDR3 contains 17 residues. Here immunoSEQ multiplex PCR was the method, and the copy in TCRdb shows in-frame clones only, minus some. The repertoire holds 150,000 to 160,000 clones, with around 86% as singletons. In the case of this clone: What it binds is unknown.

The TCR originated in an adult who received the AZD1222 COVID-19 vaccine. V usage is TRBV11-2 and J usage is TRBJ2-3; a possible D gene is TRBD2 (5 bases). This sample comprised peripheral blood, obtained 28 days after the second AZD1222 dose. The CDR3 DNA is TGTGCCAGCAGCCTAGCCTCCGGGCCATCGCTTACAGATACGCAGTATTTT. It specifies CASSLASGPSLTDTQYF.